Each of the 25 T cell receptor beta chains below was sequenced from the same sample in a study of T-cell memory formation after mild COVID-19. Each CDR3 protein is one row after TCRdb ran MiXCR on the 5' RACE reads. The data hold tens of thousands of distinct CDR3 sequences, with less than 9.5% observed a single time. The sample comprised PBMCs or a T cell subset sorted from them (not recorded which). The receptors stem from an adult woman who had mild COVID-19 (a few samples of this study predate the infection). Cell type and time point are not known.

This clonotype is medium-sized (0.01 to 0.1%). This chain uses TRBV7-9 with TRBJ1-1; D gene uncertain. The germline gives CDR1 SEHNR, CDR2 FQNEAQ (reference sequence). This CDR3 region has 14 residues. Between the trimmed V and J ends, which lost 2 bases and 1 base, there was a span of 8 bases. The CDR3 spells CASSLNGRNTEAFF. The CDR3 DNA sequence: TGTGCCAGCAGCTTAAACGGCCGGAACACTGAAGCTTTCTTT.

The chain is built from TRBV6-5 and TRBJ1-2; D remains unclear. V was trimmed by 6 bases and J by 6 bases, leaving 14 bases between them. CDR3 size: 13 residues. Germline V gene data show CDR1 as MNHEY and CDR2 as SVGAGI. The CDR3 nucleotides are TGTGCCAGCAGCGAACGGGCAGTAAATGGCTACACCTTC. Amino acid sequence: CASSERAVNGYTF.

CDR3 amino acids: CSVAGRSSYEQYF. CDR3 DNA sequence: TGCAGCGTCGCGGGGAGGAGCTCCTACGAGCAGTACTTC. The chain uses TRBV29-1 and TRBJ2-7, with D possibly being TRBD2 (6 bases). The CDR3 extends over 13 amino acids. V lost 6 bases and J 0 bases, leaving 12 bases between the germline ends. Germline lookup yields CDR1 SQVTM and CDR2 ANQGSEA.

This clonotype came up a few times. J is TRBJ1-2 and V is TRBV30, with a possible D match to TRBD1 (5 bases). The CDR3 has 13 amino acids. Trimming took off 7 bases at V and 4 bases at J, with 16 bases between the two ends. The germline V gene has CDR1 GTSNPN and CDR2 SVGIG (reference sequence). The CDR3 here is CASSVSGPYGYTF. DNA of the CDR3: TGTGCCTCCTCCGTTTCAGGGCCCTATGGCTACACCTTC.

The CDR3 here is CAWSLNTGELFF. Here the CDR3 DNA reads TGTGCCTGGAGTCTAAACACCGGGGAGCTGTTTTTT. The rearrangement uses TRBV30 and TRBJ2-2; unclear D gene. Trimming left V 2 bases short and J 2 bases short, with 3 bases between. Germline values: CDR1 GTSNPN, CDR2 SVGIG (reference sequence). The CDR3 is 12 amino acids.

The rearrangement joins TRBV29-1 to TRBJ1-2; D is perhaps TRBD1 (6 bases). The V gene lost 4 bases and the J gene lost 4 bases, with 10 bases spanning the gap. Germline values: CDR1 SQVTM, CDR2 ANQGSEA. The CDR3 covers 12 residues. CDR3 DNA: TGCAGCGTTGCGGACAGCTTCTATGGCTACACCTTC. It is translated as CSVADSFYGYTF.

The chain links TRBV7-9 to TRBJ1-1; 7 bases align to TRBD1. CDR3 length: 15 residues. The V and J ends lost 3 bases and 1 base, in that order; junction bases with no gene match: 5. Germline CDR1 is SEHNR and CDR2 is FQNEAQ (reference sequence). CDR3 coding DNA: TGTGCCAGCAGCTTCGGGGACAGAAAGAACACTGAAGCTTTCTTT. Residues: CASSFGDRKNTEAFF.

This clonotype has just a few counts. The V and J genes are TRBV20-1 and TRBJ1-5; 8 positions agree with TRBD1. This CDR3 has 15 residues. Germline-derived CDR1 and CDR2 are DFQATT and SNEGSKA (reference sequence). The trim removed 2 bases at V and 2 bases at J, leaving 5 bases unmatched. Here the CDR3 reads CSARLTGGGNQPQHF. The CDR3 DNA reads as TGCAGTGCTAGATTAACAGGGGGTGGCAATCAGCCCCAGCATTTT.

This clonotype has a count of ten or more. This sequence joins TRBV10-3 and TRBJ2-1; D gene uncertain. The V and J ends lost 4 bases and 6 bases respectively, with 7 bases between them. Germline-derived CDR1 and CDR2 are ENHRY and SYGVKD. The CDR3 is made up of 12 amino acids. The CDR3 sequence is CAISGSGNEQFF. In DNA, the CDR3 is TGTGCCATCAGTGGGTCTGGCAATGAGCAGTTCTTC.

The chain combines TRBV19 with TRBJ1-2; TRBD1 might be the D (5 bases). The CDR3 is made up of 15 amino acids. V lost 5 bases and J 8 bases, leaving 21 bases between the germline ends. Germline V gene data show CDR1 as LNHDA and CDR2 as SQIVND (reference sequence). The CDR3 bases are TGTGCCAGTAGTCCAACCGGGACGGGCTTATGGGGCTACACCTTC. Protein: CASSPTGTGLWGYTF.

This clonotype was seen more than once but under ten times. The gene calls are TRBV20-1 and TRBJ2-7; 9 nucleotides match TRBD2. This CDR3 comprises 16 residues. Germline assignment: CDR1 DFQATT and CDR2 SNEGSKA (reference sequence). V shed 0 bases and J 7 bases; nucleotides not matched to a gene: 13. As DNA, the CDR3 is TGCAGTGCTAGAGATCGCTGGGCGGGAGGGCCCGCTGAGCAGTACTTC. Translation: CSARDRWAGGPAEQYF.

The chain employs TRBV12-3 or TRBV12-4 and TRBJ2-1, with 7 bases fitting TRBD2. V lost 6 bases, J lost 8 bases, and 10 bases stayed unmatched. This CDR3 has 14 amino acids. CDR3 DNA sequence: TGTGCCAGCAGCTTGGGACTAAGAGACCATGAGCAGTTCTTC. Its translation: CASSLGLRDHEQFF.

The chain couples TRBV12-3 or TRBV12-4 to TRBJ2-1; 14 nucleotides agree with TRBD2. CDR3 size: 18 residues. The V gene end was trimmed by 6 bases and the J gene end by 5 bases; junction bases not matched to a gene: 12. This CDR3 reads CASSRPGLAGDRDNEQFF. The DNA for the CDR3 is TGTGCCAGCAGCCGTCCGGGACTAGCGGGAGACCGAGACAATGAGCAGTTCTTC.

This clonotype was recorded a few times. The CDR3 reads CASSLRTGLGGAFF. CDR3 bases: TGTGCCAGCAGCTTGCGGACAGGCCTAGGTGGAGCTTTCTTT. The rearrangement joins TRBV11-3 to TRBJ1-1, with TRBD1 identical over 7 bases. The junction had 11 bases not matched to a gene; V was cut back by 3 bases and J by 10 bases. This CDR3 has 14 amino acids. Germline assignment: CDR1 SGHNT and CDR2 YENEEA.

This clonotype was detected only a few times. This rearrangement joins TRBV4-1 to TRBJ1-1; 12 bases are shared with TRBD1. The CDR3 contains 18 residues. Per the germline V gene, CDR1 is MGHRA and CDR2 is YSYEKL. V trimming: 2 bases; J trimming: 4 bases; junction bases outside the gene matches: 11. CDR3 nucleotides: TGCGCCAGCAGCCAATACTCCGGGACAGGGGGCCTGAGCACTGAAGCTTTCTTT. This encodes CASSQYSGTGGLSTEAFF.

This clonotype has just a few counts. This chain uses TRBV30 with TRBJ1-2; 7 nucleotides match TRBD1. The CDR3 spans 13 residues. The ends lost 5 bases at V and 6 bases at J; junction bases unmatched: 9. CDR1 is GTSNPN, CDR2 SVGIG, per germline (reference sequence). CDR3 sequence: CAWGPQGSHGYTF. In DNA form, the CDR3 reads TGTGCCTGGGGACCACAGGGGAGCCATGGCTACACCTTC. The entire variable domain, with the rest obtained from reference TRBV30 and TRBJ1-2, is as follows: SQTIHQWPATLVQPVGSPLSLECTVEGTSNPNLYWYRQAAGRGLQLLFYSVGIGQISSEVPQNLSASRPQDRQFILSSKKLLLSDSGFYLCAWGPQGSHGYTFGSGTRLTVV.

This clonotype was counted a few times. The chain joins TRBV12-3 or TRBV12-4 to TRBJ1-4, with TRBD1 as a possible D gene (6 bases). CDR3 length equals 17 residues. The germline V and J ends were trimmed by 3 bases and 7 bases, with 21 bases remaining between them. The CDR3 protein is CASSFGGGGERGEKLFF. CDR3 DNA: TGTGCCAGCAGTTTCGGGGGCGGTGGGGAACGGGGTGAAAAACTGTTTTTT.

This clonotype was seen more than once but under ten times. V usage is TRBV7-8 and J usage is TRBJ2-3; possibly TRBD1 for D (6 bases). This CDR3 region has 16 residues. V was trimmed by 5 bases and J by 2 bases, leaving 17 bases between them. In germline, CDR1 is SGHVS, CDR2 FQNEAQ. The CDR3 reads CASSRTGAGATDTQYF. CDR3 nucleotides: TGTGCCAGCAGCAGGACTGGCGCAGGGGCCACAGATACGCAGTATTTT.

The rearrangement links TRBV5-1 to TRBJ2-7; maybe TRBD1 (6 bases). V lost 1 base and J lost 4, with 18 bases in between. This CDR3 is built from 16 residues. CDR1 is SGHRS, CDR2 YFSETQ, per germline. The CDR3 DNA follows: TGCGCCAGCAGCTTGAATACAGGGAACCCAGCGTACGAGCAGTACTTC. Residues: CASSLNTGNPAYEQYF.

This clonotype has at least ten counts. This chain uses TRBV10-3 with TRBJ2-1; 7 nucleotides line up with TRBD1. Germline values: CDR1 ENHRY, CDR2 SYGVKD. Unmatched junction bases numbered 9, after V lost 5 bases and J lost 5 bases. CDR3 length equals 15 residues. The CDR3 loop reads CAISRPDRWNNEQFF. CDR3 nucleotide sequence: TGTGCCATCAGTAGGCCGGACAGGTGGAACAATGAGCAGTTCTTC.

This clonotype was counted many times. The J gene is TRBJ1-2, the V gene TRBV18; TRBD1 might be the D (5 bases). The CDR3 extends over 14 amino acids. Germline V lookup: CDR1 KGHSH, CDR2 LQKENI. V was pared by 2 bases and J by 4 bases, with 11 bases between. This CDR3 is CASSPSGGSYGYTF. CDR3 nucleotide sequence: TGTGCCAGCTCACCATCCGGGGGAAGCTATGGCTACACCTTC.

This clonotype was seen a handful of times. The V call is TRBV6-5, the J call TRBJ2-1; TRBD2 agrees at 11 bases. J lost 10 bases, V lost 2 bases, and 16 bases had no gene match. This CDR3 is 18 amino acids long. CDR1 is MNHEY and CDR2 is SVGAGI in the germline V gene. The DNA of the CDR3 is TGTGCCAGCAGTTACGGGGTAGCGGGGGGGCCAACGGGGGTCGAGCAGTTCTTC. Residues: CASSYGVAGGPTGVEQFF.

This clonotype was observed at least ten times. This sequence joins TRBV5-1 and TRBJ2-5, with D uncertain. The germline gives CDR1 SGHRS, CDR2 YFSETQ. The CDR3 has 13 residues. V was cut by 0 bases and J by 0 bases, with 3 bases left in between. CDR3 in DNA: TGCGCCAGCAGCTTGGGTTACCAAGAGACCCAGTACTTC. This gives the protein CASSLGYQETQYF.

This clonotype showed up just a few times. V and J are TRBV15 and TRBJ2-6, with D uncertain. CDR1 and CDR2 from the germline V gene are LNHNV and YYDKDF (reference sequence). Trimming cost V 0 bases and J 2 bases, with 8 bases left between them. CDR3 length equals 16 residues. This CDR3 reads CATSRDFEAGANVLTF. In nucleotides, the CDR3 is TGTGCCACCAGCAGAGATTTTGAAGCTGGGGCCAACGTCCTGACTTTC.

This clonotype was detected only a few times. The chain recombines TRBV20-1 with TRBJ2-4; D not resolved. The CDR3 is 19 amino acids. Trimming took off 5 bases at V and 0 bases at J, with 26 bases between the two ends. Germline V CDR1 and CDR2: DFQATT, SNEGSKA (reference sequence). The CDR3, as DNA: TGCAGTGCTCATGATGGCGATAGGCGGACGATACTAGCCAAAAACATTCAGTACTTC. Translated, it gives CSAHDGDRRTILAKNIQYF.